A single sample is the source of the 7 T cell receptor beta chains below, sequenced in a study of identical twins. TCRdb re-called the 5' RACE reads with MiXCR, one entry per CDR3 protein. The sample records about 690,000 distinct CDR3 sequences, roughly 6% being singletons. The sequenced sample consisted of naive T cells sorted from blood. These receptors all stem from a young man in good health.

Regarding this clonotype: One end of the junction varies from germline; a read error may be responsible. This chain uses TRBV2 with TRBJ2-1; TRBD2 might be the D (6 bases). From germline, CDR1 is SNHLY and CDR2 FYNNEI. This CDR3 contains 13 residues. CDR3 amino acids: CASSAREVTEPFF. In DNA, the CDR3 is TGTGCCAGCAGTGCGAGGGAGGTTACTGAGCCGTTCTTC.

This clonotype has ten or more counts. The chain joins TRBV10-3 to TRBJ2-3, with a weak D call TRBD1 (5 bases). There are 15 residues in the CDR3. The V gene's germline CDR1 is ENHRY and CDR2 SYGVKD. V lost 0 bases and J 3 bases, leaving 10 bases between the germline ends. The CDR3 spells CAISESRGRTDTQYF. In DNA form, the CDR3 reads TGTGCCATCAGTGAGTCAAGGGGTAGGACAGATACGCAGTATTTT.

This clonotype has ten or more counts. The rearrangement uses TRBV5-1 and TRBJ2-1, with 11 bases lining up with TRBD2. This CDR3 spans 17 amino acids. Trimming cost V 4 bases and J 8 bases; bases outside gene matches: 14. The V gene's germline CDR1 is SGHRS and CDR2 YFSETQ. The CDR3 reads CASSPRLAGKIGYEQFF. The CDR3 bases are TGCGCCAGCAGCCCACGACTAGCGGGAAAAATAGGCTATGAGCAGTTCTTC.

This clonotype was recorded at least ten times. The chain couples TRBV29-1 to TRBJ2-3; no clear D gene. Trimming stripped 6 bases from V and 4 bases from J, with 11 bases between. The germline V gene encodes CDR1 SQVTM and CDR2 ANQGSEA. The CDR3 contains 12 residues. The CDR3 sequence: CSVQAPADTQYF. The CDR3 DNA is TGCAGCGTGCAGGCCCCCGCAGATACGCAGTATTTT.

In this sample, this clonotype turned up many times. The rearrangement uses TRBV7-2 and TRBJ2-5; 7 positions agree with TRBD2. Germline V gives CDR1 SGHTA, CDR2 FQGNSA. Germline trimming cut 2 bases from V and 2 bases from J; bases unmatched to any gene: 8. The CDR3 totals 16 residues. This chain's CDR3 is CASSLPRTRRQETQYF. The CDR3, as DNA: TGTGCCAGCAGCTTACCCCGGACTAGGCGTCAAGAGACCCAGTACTTC.

As for this clonotype: The missing conserved phenylalanine or tryptophan at the end of this CDR3 makes a read error likely. The chain is built from TRBV6-5 and TRBJ1-5, with no clear D. The CDR3 runs to 16 residues. The germline V and J ends were trimmed by 0 bases and 1 base, with 10 bases remaining between them. The V gene's germline CDR1 is MNHEY and CDR2 SVGAGI. The CDR3 protein is CASSYSKGGSNQPQHY. In DNA form, the CDR3 reads TGTGCCAGCAGTTACTCGAAAGGTGGCAGCAATCAGCCCCAGCATTAT.

This chain links TRBV6-2 or TRBV6-3 with TRBJ2-5; maybe TRBD1 (5 bases). From germline, CDR1 is MNHEY and CDR2 SVGEGT. The CDR3 runs 14 residues. V lost 8 bases and J lost 3, with 16 bases in between. CDR3 amino acids: CASFGHVAEETQYF. DNA for the CDR3: TGTGCCAGCTTCGGACACGTCGCCGAAGAGACCCAGTACTTC.